This T cell receptor (beta chain) appears in the sequencing data of a study of T cell repertoires in cytomegalovirus infection (dated by TCRdb to between 2018 and 2020). As for the study more broadly: Donor HLA type was relevant to the analysis, as public TCR beta signatures indicated carriage of CMV infection together with the matching HLA type.

This clonotype was counted at least ten times. Its specific antigen is unknown. No base qualities exist here, and no much larger clone lies one base off it. Broad study findings and their caveats: The ex vivo response was dominated by HLA-C-restricted CMV-specific TCR beta clonotypes, and the single most frequent clonotype in two of eight donors was supplied by these HLA-C-restricted clonotypes. In both this cohort and an independent cohort of several hundred donors, the cumulative frequency of public TCR beta family members distinguished carriers of CMV infection plus the relevant HLA type.

Sequencing used an Illumina HiSeq 1500. TCRdb passed the public sequencing reads through fastp at Q25 and MiXCR, retaining productive beta sequences. Every CDR3 protein is listed once, alongside the most common genes and DNA of its rows. The sample contains about 740,000 distinct CDR3 sequences, 35% of them found a single time. The ten most abundant clones make up around 2.8% of the sample. V sheds 3 bases and J sheds 3 bases, leaving 8 bases between their ends. From a lookup of the germline V gene, CDR1 and CDR2 are MDHEN and SYDVKM. The CDR3 numbers 13 residues from cysteine through phenylalanine. The only DNA kept is the CDR3, 39 bases in frame from the first base.

The specimen sequenced was PBMCs. The chain is encoded by TRBV28 joined to TRBJ2-5; the D gene is possibly TRBD1 or TRBD2, with 5 bases matching each. This TCR was recovered from a human donor in good health (CMV status not recorded). Some clones in this sample may be carry-over from other donors' samples. The CDR3 corresponds to CASSLRGKETQYF. The sequenced DNA: TGTGCCAGCAGTTTGAGGGGAAAAGAGACCCAGTACTTC.